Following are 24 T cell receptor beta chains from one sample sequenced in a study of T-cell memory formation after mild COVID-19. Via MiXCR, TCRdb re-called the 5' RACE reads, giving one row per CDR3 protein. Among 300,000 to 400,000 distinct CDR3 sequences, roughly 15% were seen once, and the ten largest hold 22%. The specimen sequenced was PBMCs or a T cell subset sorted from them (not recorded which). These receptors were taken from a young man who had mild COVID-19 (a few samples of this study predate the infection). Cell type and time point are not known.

Written as DNA, the CDR3 is TGTGCCAGAAGCGCTTACCCGGGACAGGGCATCACCTTC. Residues: CARSAYPGQGITF. The V call is TRBV5-5, the J call TRBJ1-2, with 9 bases matching TRBD1. The trim removed 8 bases at V and 13 bases at J, leaving 15 bases unmatched. The CDR3 spans 13 residues. Germline values: CDR1 SGHKS, CDR2 YYEKEE (reference sequence).

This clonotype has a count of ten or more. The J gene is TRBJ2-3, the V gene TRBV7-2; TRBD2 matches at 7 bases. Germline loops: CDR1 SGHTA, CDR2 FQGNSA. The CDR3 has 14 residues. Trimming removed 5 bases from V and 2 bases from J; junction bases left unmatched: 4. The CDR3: CASSVSGDTDTQYF. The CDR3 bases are TGTGCCAGCAGCGTGAGCGGGGACACAGATACGCAGTATTTT.

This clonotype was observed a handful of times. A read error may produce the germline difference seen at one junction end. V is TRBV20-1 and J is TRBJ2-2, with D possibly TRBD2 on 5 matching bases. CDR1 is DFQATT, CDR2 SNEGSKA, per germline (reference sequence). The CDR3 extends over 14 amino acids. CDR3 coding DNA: TGCAGTGCCCGAGCGCGGAACGGCGCCGGGGAGCTTTTTTTT. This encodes CSARARNGAGELFF.

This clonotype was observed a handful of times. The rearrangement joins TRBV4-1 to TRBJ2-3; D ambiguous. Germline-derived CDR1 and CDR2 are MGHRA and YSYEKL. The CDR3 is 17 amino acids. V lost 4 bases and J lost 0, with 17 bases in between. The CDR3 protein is CASSRSGRTLSTDTQYF. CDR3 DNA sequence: TGCGCCAGCAGCCGCTCAGGACGGACCCTGAGCACAGATACGCAGTATTTT.

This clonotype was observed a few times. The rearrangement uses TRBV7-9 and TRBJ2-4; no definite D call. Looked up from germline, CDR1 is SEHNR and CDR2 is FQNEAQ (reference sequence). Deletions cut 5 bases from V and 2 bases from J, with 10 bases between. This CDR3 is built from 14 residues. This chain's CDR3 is CASSPWGTKNIQYF. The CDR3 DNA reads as TGTGCCAGCAGCCCCTGGGGAACCAAAAACATTCAGTACTTC.

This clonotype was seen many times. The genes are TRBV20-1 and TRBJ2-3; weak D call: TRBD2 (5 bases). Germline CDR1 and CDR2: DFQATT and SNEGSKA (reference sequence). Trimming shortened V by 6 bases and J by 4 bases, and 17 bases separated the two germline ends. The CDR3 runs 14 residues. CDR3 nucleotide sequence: TGCAGTGCCCCGACTATTTTAGTCTCAGATACGCAGTATTTT. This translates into CSAPTILVSDTQYF.

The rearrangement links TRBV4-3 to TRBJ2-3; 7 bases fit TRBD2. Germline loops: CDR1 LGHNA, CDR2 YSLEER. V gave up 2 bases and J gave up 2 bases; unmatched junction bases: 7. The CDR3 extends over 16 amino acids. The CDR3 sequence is CASSQNGGTFTDTQYF. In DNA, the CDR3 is TGCGCCAGCAGCCAAAACGGGGGGACGTTCACAGATACGCAGTATTTT.

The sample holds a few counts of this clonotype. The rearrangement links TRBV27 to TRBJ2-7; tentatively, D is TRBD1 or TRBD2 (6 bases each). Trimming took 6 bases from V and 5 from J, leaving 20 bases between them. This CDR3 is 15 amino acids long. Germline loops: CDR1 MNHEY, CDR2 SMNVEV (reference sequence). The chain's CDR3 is CASRSPGGRVDEQYF. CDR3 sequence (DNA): TGTGCCAGCAGATCACCCGGGGGCCGGGTCGACGAGCAGTACTTC.

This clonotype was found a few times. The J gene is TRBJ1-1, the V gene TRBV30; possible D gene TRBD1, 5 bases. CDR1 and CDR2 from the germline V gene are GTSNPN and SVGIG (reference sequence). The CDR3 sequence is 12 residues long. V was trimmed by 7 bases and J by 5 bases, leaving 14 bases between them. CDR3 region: CAYASGGTEAFF. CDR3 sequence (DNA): TGTGCCTACGCGTCGGGGGGGACTGAAGCTTTCTTT.

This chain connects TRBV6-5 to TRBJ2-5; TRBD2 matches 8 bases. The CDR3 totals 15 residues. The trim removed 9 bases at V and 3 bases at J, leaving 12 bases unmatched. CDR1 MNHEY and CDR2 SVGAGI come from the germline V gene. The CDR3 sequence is CASRWGSGAKETQYF. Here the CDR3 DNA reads TGTGCCAGTCGGTGGGGTAGCGGGGCTAAAGAGACCCAGTACTTC.

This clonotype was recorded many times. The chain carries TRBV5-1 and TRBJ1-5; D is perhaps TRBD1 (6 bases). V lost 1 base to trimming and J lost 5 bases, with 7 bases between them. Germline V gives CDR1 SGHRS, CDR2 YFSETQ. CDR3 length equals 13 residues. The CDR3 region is CASSLKGDQPQHF. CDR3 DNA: TGCGCCAGCAGCTTGAAGGGGGATCAGCCCCAGCATTTT. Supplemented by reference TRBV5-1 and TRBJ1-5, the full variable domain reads KAGVTQTPRYLIKTRGQQVTLSCSPISGHRSVSWYQQTPGQGLQFLFEYFSETQRNKGNFPGRFSGRQFSNSRSEMNVSTLELGDSALYLCASSLKGDQPQHFGDGTRLSIL.

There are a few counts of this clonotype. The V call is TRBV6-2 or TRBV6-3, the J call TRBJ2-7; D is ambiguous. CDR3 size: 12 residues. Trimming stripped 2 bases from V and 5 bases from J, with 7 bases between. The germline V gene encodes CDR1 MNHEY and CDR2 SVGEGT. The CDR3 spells CASSYLGDEQYF. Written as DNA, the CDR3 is TGTGCCAGCAGTTACCTCGGCGACGAGCAGTACTTC.

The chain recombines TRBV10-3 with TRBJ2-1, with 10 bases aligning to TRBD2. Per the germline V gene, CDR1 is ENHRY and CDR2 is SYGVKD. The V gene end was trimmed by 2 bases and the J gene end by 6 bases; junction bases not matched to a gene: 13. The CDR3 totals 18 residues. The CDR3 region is CAISEPGGTSGVFNEQFF. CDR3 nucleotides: TGTGCCATCAGTGAGCCCGGGGGAACTAGCGGGGTCTTCAATGAGCAGTTCTTC.

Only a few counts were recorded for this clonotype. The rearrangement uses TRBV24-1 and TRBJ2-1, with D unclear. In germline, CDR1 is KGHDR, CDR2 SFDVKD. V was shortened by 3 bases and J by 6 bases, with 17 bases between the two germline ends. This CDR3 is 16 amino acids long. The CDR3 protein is CATSDPSWGRVNEQFF. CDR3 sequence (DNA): TGTGCCACCAGTGATCCAAGTTGGGGTCGAGTCAATGAGCAGTTCTTC.

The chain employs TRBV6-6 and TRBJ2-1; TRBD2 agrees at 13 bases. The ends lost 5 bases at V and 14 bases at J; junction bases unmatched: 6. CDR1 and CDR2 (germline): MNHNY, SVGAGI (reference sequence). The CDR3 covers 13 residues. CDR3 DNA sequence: TGTGCCAGCAGTCCACTAGCGGGGGGGCCAGAGTTCTTC. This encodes CASSPLAGGPEFF.

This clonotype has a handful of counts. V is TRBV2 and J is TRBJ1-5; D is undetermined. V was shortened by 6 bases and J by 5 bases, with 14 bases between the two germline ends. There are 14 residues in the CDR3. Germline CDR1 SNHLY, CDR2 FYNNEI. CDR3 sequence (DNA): TGTGCCAGCAGGATCCCCTCGGGAGATCAGCCCCAGCATTTT. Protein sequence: CASRIPSGDQPQHF.

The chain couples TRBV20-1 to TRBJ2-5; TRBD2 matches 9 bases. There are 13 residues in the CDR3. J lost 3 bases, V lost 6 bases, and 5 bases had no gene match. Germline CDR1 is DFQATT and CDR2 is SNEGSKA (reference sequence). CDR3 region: CSAVIAGEETQYF. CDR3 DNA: TGCAGTGCCGTAATAGCGGGGGAAGAGACCCAGTACTTC.

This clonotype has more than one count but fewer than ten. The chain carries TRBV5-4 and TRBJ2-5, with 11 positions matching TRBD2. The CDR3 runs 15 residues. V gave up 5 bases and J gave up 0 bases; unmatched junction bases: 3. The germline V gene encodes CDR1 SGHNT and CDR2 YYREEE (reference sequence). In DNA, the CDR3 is TGTGCCAGCAGGCAGACTAGCGGGAACCAAGAGACCCAGTACTTC. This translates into CASRQTSGNQETQYF. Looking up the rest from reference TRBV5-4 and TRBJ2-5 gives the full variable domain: ETGVTQSPTHLIKTRGQQVTLRCSSQSGHNTVSWYQQALGQGPQFIFQYYREEENGRGNFPPRFSGLQFPNYSSELNVNALELDDSALYLCASRQTSGNQETQYFGPGTRLLVL.

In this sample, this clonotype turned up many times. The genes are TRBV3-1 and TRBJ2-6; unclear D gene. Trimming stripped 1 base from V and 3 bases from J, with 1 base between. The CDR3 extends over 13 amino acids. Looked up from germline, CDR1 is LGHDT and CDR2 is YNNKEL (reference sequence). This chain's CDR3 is CASSQGGANVLTF. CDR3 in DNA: TGTGCCAGCAGCCAAGGTGGGGCCAACGTCCTGACTTTC.

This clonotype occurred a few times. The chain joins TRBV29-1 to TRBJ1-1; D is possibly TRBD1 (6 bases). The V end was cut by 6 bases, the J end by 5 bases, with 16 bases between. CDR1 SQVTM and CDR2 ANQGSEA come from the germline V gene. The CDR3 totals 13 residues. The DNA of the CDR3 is TGCAGCGTCTGGGGGGGCGTTAGGACTGAAGCTTTCTTT. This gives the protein CSVWGGVRTEAFF.

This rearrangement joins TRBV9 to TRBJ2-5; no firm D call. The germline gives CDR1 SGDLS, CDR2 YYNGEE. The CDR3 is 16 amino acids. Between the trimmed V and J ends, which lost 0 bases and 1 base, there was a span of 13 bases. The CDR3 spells CASSVGAPTVQETQYF. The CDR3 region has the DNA TGTGCCAGCAGCGTAGGAGCCCCTACAGTCCAAGAGACCCAGTACTTC.

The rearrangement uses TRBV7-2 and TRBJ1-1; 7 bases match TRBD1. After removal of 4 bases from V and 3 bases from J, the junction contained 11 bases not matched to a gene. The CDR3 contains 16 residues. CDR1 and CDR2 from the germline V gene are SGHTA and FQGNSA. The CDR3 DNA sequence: TGTGCCAGCAGCTACAATTCCGGGACAGTATACACTGAAGCTTTCTTT. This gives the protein CASSYNSGTVYTEAFF.

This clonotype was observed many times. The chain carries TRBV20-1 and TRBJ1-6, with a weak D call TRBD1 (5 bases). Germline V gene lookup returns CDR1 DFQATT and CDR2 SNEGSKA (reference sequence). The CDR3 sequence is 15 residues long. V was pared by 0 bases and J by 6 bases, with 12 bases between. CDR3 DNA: TGCAGTGCTAGAGATGGCGGACAAATTAATTCACCCCTCCACTTT. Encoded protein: CSARDGGQINSPLHF.

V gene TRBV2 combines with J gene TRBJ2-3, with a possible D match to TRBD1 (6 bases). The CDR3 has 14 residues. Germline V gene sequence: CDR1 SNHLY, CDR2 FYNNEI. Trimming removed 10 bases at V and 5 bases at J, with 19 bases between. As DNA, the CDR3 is TGTGCCACCTCGGACAGTCTCCAGGGAGATACGCAGTATTTT. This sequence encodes CATSDSLQGDTQYF.